This TCR beta chain was captured in a study of shared clonotypes between healthy human individuals. Study outcomes and limitations: The sole specimen, blood, was sampled, and tissue repertoires likely differ. Non-shared clonotypes were found to have lower generation probabilities than the clonotypes that were shared by all four of the sorted-subset donors.

This CDR3 region has 13 residues. The V gene's germline CDR1 is SGHNT and CDR2 YYREEE (reference sequence). V gave up 4 bases and J gave up 5 bases, with 13 bases separating them. Profiling relied on immunoSEQ multiplex PCR, and the TCRdb table lists in-frame clones only, not all of them. In the table there are some 2 million clones, about 95% of which are singletons. Naive CD8 cells lacked CD45RO, underwent positive selection for CCR7 and left out terminally differentiated effector memory CD45RA+ cells. None of the donors, who were healthy HIV-negative adults, had recently had acute infections or vaccinations. Donors, without exception, were Caucasian adults residing in Nashville, Tennessee. About this clone: The antigen is undetermined.

Sample: naive CD8+ T cells sorted from blood. The chain joins TRBV5-4 to TRBJ2-7; D gene uncertain. This sequence originates from a man between 18 and 35 years old in good health. DNA for the CDR3: TGTGCCAGCAGCCGCTGGGATAGCCACGAGCAGTACTTC. This gives the protein CASSRWDSHEQYF.